This T cell receptor beta chain stems from a study of glioma-infiltrating T cells after dendritic cell vaccination. Study overall: Treatment, given 2003 to 2012, was autologous tumor lysate-pulsed dendritic cell vaccination. Dendritic cells derived from monocytes and pulsed with autologous tumor lysate formed the vaccine.

Time point indicated: after dendritic cell vaccination, including at tumor progression/relapse. The table came from immunoSEQ multiplex PCR; TCRdb's copy has only in-frame clones and leaves some out. The table has about 76,000 clones, roughly 91% seen once. Per the germline V gene, CDR1 is SEHNR and CDR2 is FQNEAQ (reference sequence). The CDR3 totals 15 residues. V was pared by 5 bases and J by 3 bases, with 5 bases of the junction left unmatched. This TCR was recovered from a human donor with glioblastoma. This sequence joins TRBV7-9 and TRBJ1-5, with 9 positions matching TRBD1. The sequencing used blood, collected after dendritic cell vaccination. The CDR3 is CASSRGQGHNQPQHF. The DNA of the CDR3 is TGTGCCAGCAGCCGGGGACAGGGCCACAATCAGCCCCAGCATTTT.